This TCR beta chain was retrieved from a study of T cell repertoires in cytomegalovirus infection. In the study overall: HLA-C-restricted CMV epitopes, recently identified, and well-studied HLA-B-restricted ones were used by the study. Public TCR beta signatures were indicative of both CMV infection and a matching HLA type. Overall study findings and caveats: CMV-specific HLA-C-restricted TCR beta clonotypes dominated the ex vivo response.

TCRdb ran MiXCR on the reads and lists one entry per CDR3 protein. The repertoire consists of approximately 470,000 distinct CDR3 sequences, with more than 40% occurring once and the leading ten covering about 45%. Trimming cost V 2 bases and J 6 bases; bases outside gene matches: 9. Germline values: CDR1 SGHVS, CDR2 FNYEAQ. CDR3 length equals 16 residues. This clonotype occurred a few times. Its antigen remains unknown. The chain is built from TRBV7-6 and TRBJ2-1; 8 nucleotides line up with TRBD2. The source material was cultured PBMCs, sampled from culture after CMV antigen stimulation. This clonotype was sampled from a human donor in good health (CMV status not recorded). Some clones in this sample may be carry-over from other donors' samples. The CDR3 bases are TGTGCCAGCAGCTTACGCGACAGTCGGGGGGGCAATGAGCAGTTCTTC. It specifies CASSLRDSRGGNEQFF.